The 20 T cell receptor beta chains in this list originate from one sample, sequenced in a study of radiotherapy plus CTLA-4 blockade in lung cancer. TCRdb's table, derived via immunoSEQ multiplex PCR, lists solely in-frame clones and lacks some. There are about 57,000 clones in the sample; less than 80% occur only once, and roughly 15% lies in the top ten. The material was peripheral blood, obtained from a patient treated with radiotherapy plus ipilimumab. The receptor source for this set is a human donor with non-small cell lung cancer who had a complete response to radiotherapy plus ipilimumab.

V gene TRBV5-1 combines with J gene TRBJ1-5, with 7 bases lining up with TRBD1. With 4 bases clipped from V and 7 bases from J, the junction kept 5 bases outside the gene matches. Per germline, CDR1 SGHRS and CDR2 YFSETQ. The CDR3 is 13 amino acids. For the CDR3, the DNA is TGCGCCAGCAGCGTTGACAGGGACCAGCCCCAGCATTTT. Encoded protein: CASSVDRDQPQHF.

The V gene is TRBV2, the J gene TRBJ2-7, with D maybe TRBD2 (6 bases). The CDR3 loop spans 13 amino acids. V was clipped by 8 bases and J by 2 bases, with 13 bases between them. Germline CDR1 and CDR2: SNHLY and FYNNEI. The CDR3: CASLGLLPYEQYF. DNA for the CDR3: TGTGCCAGCCTGGGACTGCTGCCCTACGAGCAGTACTTC.

This clone was seen only a few times. The CDR3 is CASSYEAEVEAFF. The CDR3 DNA reads as TGTGCCAGCAGTTACGAGGCGGAGGTTGAAGCTTTCTTT. The gene calls are TRBV6-6 and TRBJ1-1, with unresolved D. Trimming removed 2 bases at V and 7 bases at J, with 11 bases between. CDR1 and CDR2 (germline): MNHNY, SVGAGI (reference sequence). The CDR3 contains 13 residues.

The genes are TRBV4-1 and TRBJ2-1, with 8 bases fitting TRBD2. Trimming removed 5 bases from V and 2 bases from J; junction bases left unmatched: 8. The CDR3 is made up of 16 amino acids. CDR1 and CDR2 from the germline V gene are MGHRA and YSYEKL. This chain's CDR3 is CASSNQAGDTYNEQFF. The CDR3 coding sequence is TGCGCCAGCAGCAACCAAGCGGGAGATACCTACAATGAGCAGTTCTTC.

This chain links TRBV6-5 with TRBJ1-1; D is uncertain. The CDR3 is 13 amino acids. Germline assignment: CDR1 MNHEY and CDR2 SVGAGI. V was clipped by 4 bases and J by 5 bases, with 11 bases between them. CDR3 bases: TGTGCCAGCAGTTTGACACCAGTGACTGAAGCTTTCTTT. It codes for CASSLTPVTEAFF.

The V gene is TRBV30, the J gene TRBJ1-4; tentative D call: TRBD1 (6 bases). Trimming took off 4 bases at V and 4 bases at J, with 10 bases between the two ends. The CDR3 loop spans 13 amino acids. Looked up from germline, CDR1 is GTSNPN and CDR2 is SVGIG (reference sequence). In nucleotides, the CDR3 is TGTGCCTGGAATAGGGGGATTAATGAAAAACTGTTTTTT. Translated, it gives CAWNRGINEKLFF.

V is TRBV4-3 and J is TRBJ2-2; weak D call: TRBD1 (5 bases). Germline-derived CDR1 and CDR2 are LGHNA and YSLEER. The length of the CDR3 is 18 residues. The V end lost 0 bases, the J end lost 5 bases, and 19 bases lay between the germline ends. CDR3 nucleotide sequence: TGCGCCAGCAGCCAAGATGAAGGGGCCTTTATGTGGACCGGGGAGCTGTTTTTT. It specifies CASSQDEGAFMWTGELFF.

The J gene is TRBJ1-4, the V gene TRBV12-5; 8 bases are a match to TRBD1. CDR1 is LGHNT and CDR2 is FRNRAP in the germline V gene. V lost 0 bases and J lost 4; bases outside the gene matches: 10. CDR3 size: 18 residues. The CDR3: CASGLVVSRTGNNEKLFF. For the CDR3, the DNA is TGTGCTAGTGGTTTGGTAGTGAGCCGGACAGGGAATAATGAAAAACTGTTTTTT.

The chain couples TRBV9 to TRBJ1-3; D not certain. This CDR3 contains 14 residues. V was cut by 4 bases and J by 1 base, with 9 bases left in between. Germline V gene data show CDR1 as SGDLS and CDR2 as YYNGEE. In DNA, the CDR3 is TGTGCCAGCAGCCCCACGAGTTCTGGAAACACCATATATTTT. Amino acid sequence: CASSPTSSGNTIYF.

The chain links TRBV30 to TRBJ2-5, with 7 bases identical to TRBD1. V shed 1 base and J 5 bases; nucleotides not matched to a gene: 10. CDR1 GTSNPN and CDR2 SVGIG come from the germline V gene (reference sequence). The CDR3 length is 15 residues. CDR3 sequence reads: CAWSGDRVWRETQYF. In DNA, the CDR3 is TGTGCCTGGAGTGGCGACAGGGTTTGGCGGGAGACCCAGTACTTC.

The chain couples TRBV7-9 to TRBJ2-4, with 7 bases fitting TRBD1. The junction had 5 bases not matched to a gene; V was cut back by 3 bases and J by 0 bases. The germline V gene encodes CDR1 SEHNR and CDR2 FQNEAQ (reference sequence). This CDR3 comprises 16 residues. CDR3 nucleotides: TGTGCCAGCAGCTTGGGGACAGCGAAAGCCAAAAACATTCAGTACTTC. Protein: CASSLGTAKAKNIQYF.

This chain uses TRBV5-1 with TRBJ2-1; TRBD1 aligns across 12 bases. The CDR3 runs 16 residues. From germline, CDR1 is SGHRS and CDR2 YFSETQ. The J segment lost 3 bases and the V segment lost 4 bases, leaving 5 bases of the junction unmatched. CDR3 sequence (DNA): TGCGCCAGCAGCGAGGGACAGGGGGCGGTCTACAATGAGCAGTTCTTC. Protein: CASSEGQGAVYNEQFF.

This clone was seen a few times. The chain has TRBV4-3 and TRBJ2-2; D is unclear. Per the germline V gene, CDR1 is LGHNA and CDR2 is YSLEER. Deletions cut 1 base from V and 4 bases from J, with 4 bases between. This CDR3 spans 13 amino acids. The chain's CDR3 is CASSQVFTGELFF. CDR3 nucleotides: TGCGCCAGCAGCCAAGTCTTCACCGGGGAGCTGTTTTTT.

J is TRBJ2-2 and V is TRBV18; D is perhaps TRBD1 (6 bases). V lost 1 base, J lost 3 bases, and 12 bases lay in between. The CDR3 runs to 16 residues. In germline, CDR1 is KGHSH, CDR2 LQKENI. CDR3 loop: CASSPRDPGDTGELFF. CDR3 nucleotide sequence: TGTGCCAGCTCACCACGGGATCCAGGGGACACCGGGGAGCTGTTTTTT.

This clone was seen a single time. J is TRBJ2-4 and V is TRBV18; TRBD1 agrees at 9 bases. V lost 5 bases and J lost 8; bases outside the gene matches: 7. This CDR3 contains 14 residues. Germline CDR1 is KGHSH and CDR2 is LQKENI. The CDR3 sequence is CASSKTGGDDIQYF. The CDR3, as DNA: TGTGCCAGCTCAAAGACAGGGGGTGACGACATTCAGTACTTC. Using reference TRBV18 and TRBJ2-4 for the parts outside the CDR3, the full variable domain is NAGVMQNPRHLVRRRGQEARLRCSPMKGHSHVYWYRQLPEEGLKFMVYLQKENIIDESGMPKERFSAEFPKEGPSILRIQQVVRGDSAAYFCASSKTGGDDIQYFGAGTRLSVL.

The rearrangement uses TRBV2 and TRBJ2-2; 8 nucleotides line up with TRBD2. V lost 4 bases and J lost 4; bases outside the gene matches: 5. The CDR3 contains 15 residues. Per germline, CDR1 SNHLY and CDR2 FYNNEI. The CDR3 loop is CASSALAVGTGELFF. The CDR3 DNA reads as TGTGCCAGCAGTGCACTAGCGGTGGGCACCGGGGAGCTGTTTTTT. The full variable domain, completed using reference TRBV2 and TRBJ2-2, is EPEVTQTPSHQVTQMGQEVILRCVPISNHLYFYWYRQILGQKVEFLVSFYNNEISEKSEIFDDQFSVERPDGSNFTLKIRSTKLEDSAMYFCASSALAVGTGELFFGEGSRLTVL.

V is TRBV10-3 and J is TRBJ1-6; no reliable D call. Germline V gene data show CDR1 as ENHRY and CDR2 as SYGVKD. The CDR3 is made up of 16 amino acids. The V and J ends lost 4 bases and 4 bases respectively, with 14 bases between them. CDR3 protein: CAISAERADYNSPLHF. The CDR3 DNA follows: TGTGCCATCAGTGCTGAGCGAGCGGATTATAATTCACCCCTCCACTTT.

The chain joins TRBV9 to TRBJ1-1, with D possibly TRBD1 on 5 matching bases. Trimming removed 3 bases from V and 1 base from J, with 13 bases in between. This CDR3 contains 15 residues. The germline V gene encodes CDR1 SGDLS and CDR2 YYNGEE. CDR3 residues: CASSAQQVTNTEAFF. In DNA, the CDR3 is TGTGCCAGCAGCGCCCAACAGGTGACGAACACTGAAGCTTTCTTT.

This chain joins TRBV18 and TRBJ1-1; D is ambiguous. Trimming stripped 4 bases from V and 1 base from J, with 7 bases between. Per germline, CDR1 KGHSH and CDR2 LQKENI. The CDR3 extends over 13 amino acids. CDR3 DNA sequence: TGTGCCAGCTCACGGGAGTCGAACACTGAAGCTTTCTTT. This gives the protein CASSRESNTEAFF.

The chain has TRBV7-8 and TRBJ1-1; D remains ambiguous. V shed 0 bases and J shed 0 bases, with 8 bases lying between them. Germline V lookup: CDR1 SGHVS, CDR2 FQNEAQ. The CDR3 is 15 residues long. The CDR3 DNA reads as TGTGCCAGCAGCTTAGCGGGAGGGCTGAACACTGAAGCTTTCTTT. This encodes CASSLAGGLNTEAFF.